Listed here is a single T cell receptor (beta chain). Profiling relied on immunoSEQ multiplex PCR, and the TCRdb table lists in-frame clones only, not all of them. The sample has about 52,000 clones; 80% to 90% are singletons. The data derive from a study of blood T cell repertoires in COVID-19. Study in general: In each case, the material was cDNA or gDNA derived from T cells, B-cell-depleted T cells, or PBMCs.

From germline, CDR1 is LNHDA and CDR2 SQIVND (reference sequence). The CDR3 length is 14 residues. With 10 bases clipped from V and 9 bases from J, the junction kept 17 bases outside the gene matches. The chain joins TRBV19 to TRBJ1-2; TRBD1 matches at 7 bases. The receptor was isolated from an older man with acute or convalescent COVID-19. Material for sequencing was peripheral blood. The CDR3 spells CATSDGQANLRYTF. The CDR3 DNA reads TGTGCCACCAGCGATGGACAGGCGAACTTGCGCTACACCTTC.